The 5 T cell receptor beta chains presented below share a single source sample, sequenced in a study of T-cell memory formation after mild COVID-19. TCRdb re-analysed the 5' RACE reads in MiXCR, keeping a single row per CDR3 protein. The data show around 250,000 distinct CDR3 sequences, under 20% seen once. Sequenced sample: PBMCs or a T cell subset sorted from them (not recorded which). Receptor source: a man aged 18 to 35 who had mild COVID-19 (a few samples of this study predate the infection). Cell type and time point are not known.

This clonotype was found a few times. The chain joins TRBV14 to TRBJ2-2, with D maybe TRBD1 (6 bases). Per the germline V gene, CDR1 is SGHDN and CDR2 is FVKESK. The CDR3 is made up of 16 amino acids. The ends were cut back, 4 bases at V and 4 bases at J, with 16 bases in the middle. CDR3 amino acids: CASSPISTGFTGELFF. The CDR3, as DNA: TGTGCCAGCAGCCCCATATCGACAGGATTCACCGGGGAGCTGTTTTTT.

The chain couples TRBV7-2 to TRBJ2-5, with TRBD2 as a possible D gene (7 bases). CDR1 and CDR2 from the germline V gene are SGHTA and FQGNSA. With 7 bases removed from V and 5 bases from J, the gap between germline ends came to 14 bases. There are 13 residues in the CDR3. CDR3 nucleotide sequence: TGTGCCAGCACGGGGGGCGCCAAGGAGACCCAGTACTTC. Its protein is CASTGGAKETQYF.

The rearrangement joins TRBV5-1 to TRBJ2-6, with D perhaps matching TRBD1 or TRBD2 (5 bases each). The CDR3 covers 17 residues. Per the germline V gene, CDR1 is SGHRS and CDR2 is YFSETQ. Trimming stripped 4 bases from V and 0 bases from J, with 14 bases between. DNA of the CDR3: TGCGCCAGCAGCGTACGAGGGACGGTCTCTGGGGCCAACGTCCTGACTTTC. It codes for CASSVRGTVSGANVLTF.

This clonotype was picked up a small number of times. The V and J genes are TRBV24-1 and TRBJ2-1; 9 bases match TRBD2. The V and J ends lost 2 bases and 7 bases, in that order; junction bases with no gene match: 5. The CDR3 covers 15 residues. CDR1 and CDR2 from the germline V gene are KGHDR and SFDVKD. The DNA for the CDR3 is TGTGCCACCAGTGATTCTGCTAGCGGGGCGAATGAGCAGTTCTTC. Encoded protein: CATSDSASGANEQFF.

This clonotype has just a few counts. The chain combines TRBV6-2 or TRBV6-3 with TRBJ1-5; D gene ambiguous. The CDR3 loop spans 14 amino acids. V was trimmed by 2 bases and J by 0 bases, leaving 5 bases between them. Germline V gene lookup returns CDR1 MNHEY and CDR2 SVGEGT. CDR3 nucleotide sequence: TGTGCCAGCAGTTACCAGTATAGCAATCAGCCCCAGCATTTT. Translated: CASSYQYSNQPQHF.